The clone carrying this TCR beta chain came up many times. This sample stems from a study of human T cells and chemical hapten exposure. TCRdb reprocessed the RACE reads via MiXCR and lists one record per CDR3 protein. This table has tens of thousands of distinct CDR3 sequences, over 4.5% appearing once. Germline CDR1 reads MNHEY; CDR2 reads SVGEGT. This CDR3 has 17 amino acids. Trimming at V came to 6 bases and at J to 0 bases, leaving 13 bases not matched to a gene. Time point in this sample: patch test 3, about 24 weeks after DPC sensitization. As for treatment: therapeutic diphenylcyclopropenone sensitization with weekly scalp DPC.

The sequences come from whole blood, collected in connection with sensitization to the hapten diphenylcyclopropenone (DPC). This TCR was sampled from a man under 40 with alopecia areata. Some clones in this sample may be carry-over from other donors' samples. J is TRBJ1-1 and V is TRBV6-2 or TRBV6-3, with 7 bases lining up with TRBD1. The CDR3 nucleotides are TGTGCCAGCAGACACCTCCGGGACAGTTTAATGAACACTGAAGCTTTCTTT. As protein: CASRHLRDSLMNTEAFF.